This T cell receptor (beta chain) appears in the sequencing data of a study of T-cell memory formation after mild COVID-19. At the level of the study: Most TCR clusters belonged to a single donor. Study-wide results and caveats: Unconfirmed was the SARS-CoV-2 specificity of second-wave clones that peaked on day 37.

Germline V CDR1 and CDR2: LNHDA, SQIVND (reference sequence). There are 12 residues in the CDR3. J lost 4 bases, V lost 9 bases, and 5 bases had no gene match. 5'RACE, which relied on constant-segment primers, yielded TCR alpha and TCR beta cDNA libraries carrying sample barcodes and UMIs. TCRdb redid the calling of the 5' RACE reads with MiXCR, one entry per CDR3 protein. The sample has roughly 150,000 distinct CDR3 sequences, more than 13% seen once; the top ten hold about 30%. In the case of this clonotype: What it recognizes is unknown.

The receptor was derived from an adult woman who had mild COVID-19 (a few samples of this study predate the infection). Cell type and time point are not known. V gene TRBV19 combines with J gene TRBJ1-1, with 7 bases that match TRBD1. The sequenced sample was PBMCs or a T cell subset sorted from them (not recorded which). The CDR3 coding sequence is TGTGCCAGCACCAACAGGGGCACTGAAGCTTTCTTT. Its translation: CASTNRGTEAFF.